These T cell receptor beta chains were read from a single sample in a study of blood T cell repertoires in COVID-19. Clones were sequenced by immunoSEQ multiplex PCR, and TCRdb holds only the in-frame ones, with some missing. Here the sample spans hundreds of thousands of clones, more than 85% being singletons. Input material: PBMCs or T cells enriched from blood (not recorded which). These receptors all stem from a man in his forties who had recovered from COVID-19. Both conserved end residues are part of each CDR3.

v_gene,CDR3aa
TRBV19,CASSSTGTGGNQPQHF
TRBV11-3,CASSLEGFRAGAETQYF
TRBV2,CARENRGRGETQYF
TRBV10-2,CASSESGDSYGYTF
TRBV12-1,CASSFHMQGSVGNQPQHF
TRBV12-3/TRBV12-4,CASSPGRETQYF
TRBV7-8,CASSLQGARTEAFF
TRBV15,CATSLRTGGTDTQYF
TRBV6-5,CASRVSGGQETQYF
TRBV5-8,CASSFPSTDTQYF
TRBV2,CATQQGTGARFYEQYF
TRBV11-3,CASSYGTDNSYNEQFF
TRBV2,CASKGGSEKLFF
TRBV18,CASSRQGLMDEQFF
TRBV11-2,CASRPALSQVYTEAFF
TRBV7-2,CASSLARSSGYNEQFF
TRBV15,CATSRGTTGTEYGYTF
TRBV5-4,CASSLQVTSLYQETQYF
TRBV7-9,CASSFGGNYEQYF
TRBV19,CASTTGGWSGNTIYF
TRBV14,CASSHFSIREADTQYF
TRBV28,CASSNRELNYGYTF
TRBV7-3,CASSPGWGTGTYNEQFF
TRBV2,CASLTGSTEAFF
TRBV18,CASSPVNTGELFF
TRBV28,CASSDPDREVTEAFF
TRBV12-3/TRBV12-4,CASSFNGGTEAFF
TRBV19,CASSSGGRRSYEQYF